The 18 T cell receptor beta chains below all came from one sample that was sequenced in a study of cytomegalovirus exposure and HLA in healthy donors. A multiplex PCR was run with 60 Vbeta primers and 13 Jbeta primers. Here immunoSEQ multiplex PCR was the method, and the copy in TCRdb shows in-frame clones only, minus some. Found here are 100,000 or so clones; the top ten clones hold about 0.59%. Input material: PBMCs. The receptors stem from a man aged 45-65 years in good health and CMV-seronegative.

The chain has TRBV29-1 and TRBJ2-4; the match to TRBD1 covers 7 bases. The germline V gene encodes CDR1 SQVTM and CDR2 ANQGSEA. The length of the CDR3 is 13 residues. The trim removed 0 bases at V and 6 bases at J, leaving 2 bases unmatched. The CDR3 spells CSVEDGTVNIQYF. The CDR3 DNA reads TGCAGCGTTGAAGATGGGACAGTAAACATTCAGTACTTC.

The chain combines TRBV19 with TRBJ2-7, with 8 nucleotides matching TRBD2. V shed 5 bases and J 1 base; nucleotides not matched to a gene: 4. Germline-derived CDR1 and CDR2 are LNHDA and SQIVND (reference sequence). The CDR3 contains 14 residues. The CDR3 here is CASSLAGGSYEQYF. In nucleotides, the CDR3 is TGTGCCAGTAGTCTTGCGGGGGGTTCCTACGAGCAGTACTTC.

The chain recombines TRBV7-6 with TRBJ1-1; a weak D match, TRBD1 (6 bases). The CDR3 covers 16 residues. The V gene lost 3 bases and the J gene lost 8 bases, with 22 bases spanning the gap. Per the germline V gene, CDR1 is SGHVS and CDR2 is FNYEAQ. DNA of the CDR3: TGTGCCAGCAGCTTGACCGGGAGGGGGGCTCCCCTGGAAGCTTTCTTT. It translates to CASSLTGRGAPLEAFF.

The chain links TRBV4-1 to TRBJ2-1, with 8 bases fitting TRBD1. The V gene end was trimmed by 4 bases and the J gene end by 3 bases; junction bases not matched to a gene: 5. The CDR3 is made up of 15 amino acids. Germline-derived CDR1 and CDR2 are MGHRA and YSYEKL. The CDR3 DNA is TGCGCCAGCAGCCCCGCGACAGGGGTCTACAATGAGCAGTTCTTC. Protein: CASSPATGVYNEQFF.

V and J are TRBV25-1 and TRBJ2-3; 10 bases match TRBD1. V shed 3 bases, J shed 6 bases, and the junction held 6 bases outside the gene matches. The CDR3 covers 15 residues. Germline lookup yields CDR1 MGHDK and CDR2 SYGVNS. In nucleotides, the CDR3 is TGTGCCAGCAGTGAGTTGGGACAGGGGATGGATACGCAGTATTTT. Protein: CASSELGQGMDTQYF.

In the case of this clone: This same CDR3 is encoded by further DNA sequences in the sample. The chain joins TRBV7-9 to TRBJ2-1; D gene unclear. This CDR3 is 12 amino acids long. CDR1 is SEHNR, CDR2 FQNEAQ, per germline (reference sequence). V lost 2 bases and J lost 5, with 4 bases in between. Written as DNA, the CDR3 is TGTGCCAGCAGCTTATCAGACAATGAGCAGTTCTTC. This gives the protein CASSLSDNEQFF. Based on the CDR3 plus reference TRBV7-9 and TRBJ2-1, the full variable domain is DTGVSQNPRHKITKRGQNVTFRCDPISEHNRLYWYRQTLGQGPEFLTYFQNEAQLEKSRLLSDRFSAERPKGSFSTLEIQRTEQGDSAMYLCASSLSDNEQFFGPGTRLTVL.

V and J are TRBV6-5 and TRBJ1-1; 7 nucleotides line up with TRBD1. J gave up 1 base and V 6 bases, and 8 bases lay outside the gene matches. Germline CDR1 is MNHEY and CDR2 is SVGAGI. CDR3 size: 15 residues. The CDR3 loop is CASRTLGQQNTEAFF. DNA for the CDR3: TGTGCCAGCAGGACCTTGGGACAGCAGAACACTGAAGCTTTCTTT.

The chain couples TRBV19 to TRBJ1-5, with TRBD1 as a possible D gene (6 bases). Germline CDR1 LNHDA, CDR2 SQIVND (reference sequence). V dropped 7 bases and J dropped 4 bases, with 14 bases sitting between them. The CDR3 is 14 residues long. The CDR3 sequence is CASTPGGRNQPQHF. In DNA, the CDR3 is TGTGCCAGTACCCCCGGGGGGCGAAATCAGCCCCAGCATTTT.

The chain couples TRBV14 to TRBJ1-2; D unresolved. Germline loops: CDR1 SGHDN, CDR2 FVKESK. V was trimmed by 2 bases and J by 4 bases, leaving 8 bases between them. The CDR3 spans 13 residues. CDR3 DNA sequence: TGTGCCAGCAGCCAACCAGGTGGCTATGGCTACACCTTC. Translating it yields CASSQPGGYGYTF.

This chain connects TRBV19 to TRBJ1-6; 9 bases align to TRBD1. Germline values: CDR1 LNHDA, CDR2 SQIVND (reference sequence). The V and J ends lost 5 bases and 7 bases, in that order; junction bases with no gene match: 6. The CDR3 covers 15 residues. The CDR3: CASSVQGAPNSPLHF. CDR3 nucleotides: TGTGCCAGTAGTGTACAGGGGGCTCCCAATTCACCCCTCCACTTT.

The chain is built from TRBV25-1 and TRBJ1-1; D unresolved. Trimming stripped 3 bases from V and 3 bases from J, with 8 bases between. There are 13 residues in the CDR3. Germline V gene data show CDR1 as MGHDK and CDR2 as SYGVNS. CDR3 sequence (DNA): TGTGCCAGCAGTGAGTACGGTGACACTGAAGCTTTCTTT. It translates to CASSEYGDTEAFF.

This chain connects TRBV10-1 to TRBJ2-3; no definite D call. The CDR3 contains 16 residues. V was trimmed by 3 bases and J by 0 bases, leaving 13 bases between them. Looked up from germline, CDR1 is WNHNN and CDR2 is SYGVQD (reference sequence). CDR3 residues: CASSDVSSESTDTQYF. CDR3 nucleotides: TGCGCCAGCAGTGACGTCTCTTCCGAGAGCACAGATACGCAGTATTTT.

V and J are TRBV5-1 and TRBJ1-2; 9 bases map to TRBD1. The CDR3 runs to 15 residues. The germline gives CDR1 SGHRS, CDR2 YFSETQ. The trim removed 3 bases at V and 0 bases at J, leaving 3 bases unmatched. The CDR3 DNA follows: TGCGCCAGCAGCTCACAGGGGGCATCTAACTATGGCTACACCTTC. It translates to CASSSQGASNYGYTF.

This rearrangement joins TRBV18 to TRBJ1-1; 7 bases are shared with TRBD1. With V trimmed by 4 bases and J by 5 bases, 10 bases remained unmatched. The CDR3 contains 15 residues. The V gene's germline CDR1 is KGHSH and CDR2 LQKENI. The CDR3 spells CASSREFTGDTEAFF. The DNA of the CDR3 is TGTGCCAGCTCACGAGAGTTTACAGGGGATACTGAAGCTTTCTTT.

The rearrangement links TRBV4-3 to TRBJ2-2, with D tentatively TRBD1 (6 bases). The CDR3 is 18 residues long. Germline V gene lookup returns CDR1 LGHNA and CDR2 YSLEER. V was shortened by 0 bases and J by 0 bases, with 14 bases between the two germline ends. The chain's CDR3 is CASSQDYAGTTNTGELFF. In nucleotides, the CDR3 is TGCGCCAGCAGCCAAGATTACGCCGGGACAACGAACACCGGGGAGCTGTTTTTT.

Comments on this clone: One junction end disagrees with the germline gene, perhaps due to a read error. The genes are TRBV15 and TRBJ1-1, with 7 bases aligning to TRBD1. The CDR3 has 19 amino acids. Germline-derived CDR1 and CDR2 are LNHNV and YYDKDF (reference sequence). The DNA of the CDR3 is TGTGCCACCAGCAGAGATTACGCTCCGGACAGGCCCATGAACATTGAAGCTTTCTTT. Translation: CATSRDYAPDRPMNIEAFF. Full variable domain (rest looked up from reference TRBV15 and TRBJ1-1): DAMVIQNPRYQVTQFGKPVTLSCSQTLNHNVMYWYQQKSSQAPKLLFHYYDKDFNNEADTPDNFQSRRPNTSFCFLDIRSPGLGDTAMYLCATSRDYAPDRPMNIEAFFGQGTRLTVV.

The chain couples TRBV18 to TRBJ1-1, with D tentatively TRBD1 (6 bases). Between the trimmed V and J ends, which lost 4 bases and 6 bases, there was a span of 12 bases. This CDR3 contains 13 residues. Germline V gene data show CDR1 as KGHSH and CDR2 as LQKENI. The CDR3 region has the DNA TGTGCCAGCTCACTTGACAGGAATTCTGAAGCTTTCTTT. Its protein product is CASSLDRNSEAFF.

The chain recombines TRBV28 with TRBJ1-1; D is perhaps TRBD1 (5 bases). In germline, CDR1 is MDHEN, CDR2 SYDVKM. Trimming shortened V by 6 bases and J by 5 bases, and 16 bases separated the two germline ends. The CDR3 loop spans 14 amino acids. CDR3 amino acids: CASRTTDLRTEAFF. For the CDR3, the DNA is TGTGCCAGCAGGACGACAGATCTGAGGACTGAAGCTTTCTTT.